This TCR beta chain was recorded in a study of shared clonotypes between healthy human individuals. In the study overall: The cohort had a couple of women and a few men, ages 18 to 49. The study used three CD4 naive, three CD4 memory, two CD8 naive and one CD8 memory plate per donor.

CD4+ cells yielded CD45RA+ naive and CD45RA-negative memory subsets. The CDR3 contains 15 residues. Germline CDR1 is MNHNS and CDR2 is SASEGT. The V end was cut by 3 bases, the J end by 0 bases, with 10 bases between. This clone was seen a single time. Its specificity is unknown. Only in-frame clones appear in the TCRdb table, and some are missing; sequencing was by immunoSEQ multiplex PCR. The sample carries about 1.1 million clones, around 77% recorded once. Study conclusions and caveats: Generally, naive subsets came out with larger estimated richness than memory subsets.

The sequence derives from a man younger than 30 in good health. Some clones in this sample may be carry-over from other donors' samples. The sample comprised memory CD4+ T cells from PBMCs. Documented subset: CD45RA-negative fraction. The chain links TRBV6-1 to TRBJ2-3, with D maybe TRBD1 (6 bases). The CDR3 DNA follows: TGTGCCAGCAGTGAGGACAGAACTAGCACAGATACGCAGTATTTT. Protein sequence: CASSEDRTSTDTQYF.